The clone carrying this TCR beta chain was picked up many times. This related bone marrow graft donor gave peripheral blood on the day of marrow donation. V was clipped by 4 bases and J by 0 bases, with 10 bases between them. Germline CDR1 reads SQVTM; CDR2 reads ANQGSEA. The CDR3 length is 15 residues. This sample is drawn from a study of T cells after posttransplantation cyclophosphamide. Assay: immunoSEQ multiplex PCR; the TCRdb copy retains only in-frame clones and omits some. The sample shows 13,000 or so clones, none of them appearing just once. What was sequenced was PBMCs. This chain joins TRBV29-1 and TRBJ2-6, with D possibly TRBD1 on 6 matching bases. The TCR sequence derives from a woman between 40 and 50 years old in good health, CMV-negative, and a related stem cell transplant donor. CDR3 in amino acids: CSVGTGTSGANVLTF. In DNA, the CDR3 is TGCAGCGTTGGAACAGGGACCTCTGGGGCCAACGTCCTGACTTTC.